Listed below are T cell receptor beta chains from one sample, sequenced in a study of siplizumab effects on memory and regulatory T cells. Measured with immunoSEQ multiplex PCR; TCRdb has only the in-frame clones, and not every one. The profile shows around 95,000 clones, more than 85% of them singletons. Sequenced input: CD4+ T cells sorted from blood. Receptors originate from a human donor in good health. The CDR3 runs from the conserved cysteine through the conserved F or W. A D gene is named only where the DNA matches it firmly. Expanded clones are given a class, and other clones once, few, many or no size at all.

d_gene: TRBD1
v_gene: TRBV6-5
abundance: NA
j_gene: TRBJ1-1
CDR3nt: TGTGCCAGCAGCCGGGGACAGGCTGCTGACACTGAAGCTTTCTTT
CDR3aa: CASSRGQAADTEAFF

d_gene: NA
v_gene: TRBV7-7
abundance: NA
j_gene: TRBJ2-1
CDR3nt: TGTGCCAGCAGCATCACCGGGACGGCTGGTGAGCAGTTCTTC
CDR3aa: CASSITGTAGEQFF

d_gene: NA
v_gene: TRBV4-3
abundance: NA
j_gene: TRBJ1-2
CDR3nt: TGCGCCAGCAGCCAAGATCTTCATAACTATGGCTACACCTTC
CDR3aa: CASSQDLHNYGYTF

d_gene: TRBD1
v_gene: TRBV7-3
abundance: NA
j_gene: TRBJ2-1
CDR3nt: TGTGCCAGCAGCTACTTAACCGGGGGACAGGGGCGTAACAATGAGCAGTTCTTC
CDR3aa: CASSYLTGGQGRNNEQFF

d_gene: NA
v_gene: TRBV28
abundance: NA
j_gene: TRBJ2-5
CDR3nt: TGTGCCAGCAGTTCCAGAGAAGAGACCCAGTACTTC
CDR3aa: CASSSREETQYF

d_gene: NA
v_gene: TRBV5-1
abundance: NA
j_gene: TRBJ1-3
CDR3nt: TGCGCCAGCAGCTTCTACGGAGAATCCGGAAACACCATATATTTT
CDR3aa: CASSFYGESGNTIYF

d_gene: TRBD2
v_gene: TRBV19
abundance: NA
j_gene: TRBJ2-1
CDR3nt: TGTGCCAGTAGCCCCGCGTGGAGCGGGGGGTACAATGAGCAGTTCTTC
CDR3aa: CASSPAWSGGYNEQFF

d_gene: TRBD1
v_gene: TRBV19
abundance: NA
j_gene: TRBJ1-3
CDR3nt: TGTGCCAGTAGTCCGTTCGGGACAGGGGCTGGAAACACCATATATTTT
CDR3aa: CASSPFGTGAGNTIYF

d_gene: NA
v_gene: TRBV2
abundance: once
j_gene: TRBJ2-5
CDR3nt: TGTGCCAGCAGTTCTGCACATAGCCTTGGGCCTCAAGAGACCCAGTACTTC
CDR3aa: CASSSAHSLGPQETQYF

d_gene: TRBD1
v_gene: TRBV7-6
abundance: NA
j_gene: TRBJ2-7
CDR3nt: TGTGCCAGCAGCTTAGCGTCTCTGGGGACAGGGGGCTACGAGCAGTACTTC
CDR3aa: CASSLASLGTGGYEQYF

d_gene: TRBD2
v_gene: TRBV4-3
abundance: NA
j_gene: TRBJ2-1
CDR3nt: TGCGCCAGCAGCCTAAGGACTAGCGGGGGGTTCGGTGAGCAGTTCTTC
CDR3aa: CASSLRTSGGFGEQFF

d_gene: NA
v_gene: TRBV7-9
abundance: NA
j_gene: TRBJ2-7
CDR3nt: TGTGCCAGCAGCTTAAAGACCTACGAGCAGTACTTC
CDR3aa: CASSLKTYEQYF

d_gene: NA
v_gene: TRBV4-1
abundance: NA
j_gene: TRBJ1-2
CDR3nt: TGCGCCAGCAGCCAGGAGCTTCAGGAACTCCTGGGGGGCTACACCTTC
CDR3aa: CASSQELQELLGGYTF

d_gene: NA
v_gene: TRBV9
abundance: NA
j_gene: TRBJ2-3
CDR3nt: TGTGCCAGCAGCGTAGTAGCTGCCCGCTTAACAGATACGCAGTATTTT
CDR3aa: CASSVVAARLTDTQYF

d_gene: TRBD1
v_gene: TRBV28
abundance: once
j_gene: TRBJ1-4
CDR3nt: TGTGCCAGCAGTCTCACAGGGGGTGGTGAAAAACTGTTTTTT
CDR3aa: CASSLTGGGEKLFF

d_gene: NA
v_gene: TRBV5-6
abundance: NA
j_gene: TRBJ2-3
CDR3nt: TGTGCCAGCAGCTTGAATAGCAGGGCGACAGATACGCAGTATTTT
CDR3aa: CASSLNSRATDTQYF

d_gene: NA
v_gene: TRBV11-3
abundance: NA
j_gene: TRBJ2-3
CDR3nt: TGTGCCAGCAGCCCACGGGGAAGCACAGATACGCAGTATTTT
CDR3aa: CASSPRGSTDTQYF

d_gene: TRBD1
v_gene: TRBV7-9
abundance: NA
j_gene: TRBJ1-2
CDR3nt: TGTGCCAGCAGCCTCACAGGGGCCTATGGCTACACCTTC
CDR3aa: CASSLTGAYGYTF

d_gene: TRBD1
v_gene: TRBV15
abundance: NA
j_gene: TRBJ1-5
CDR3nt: TGTGCCACCAGCACAACAGGGGAGAGGCAGCCCCAGCATTTT
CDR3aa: CATSTTGERQPQHF

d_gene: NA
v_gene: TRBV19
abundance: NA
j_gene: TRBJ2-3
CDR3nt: TGTGCCAGTATGCGCGAGTATAGCACAGATACGCAGTATTTT
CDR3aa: CASMREYSTDTQYF

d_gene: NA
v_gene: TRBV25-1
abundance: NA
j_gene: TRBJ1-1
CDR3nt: TGTGCCAGCAGTGACGCAGGGATACCTTACACTGAAGCTTTCTTT
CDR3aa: CASSDAGIPYTEAFF

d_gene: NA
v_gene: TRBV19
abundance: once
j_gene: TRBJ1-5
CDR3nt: TGTGCCAGTAGTATAGATTTCGGGGGTCCCCAGCCCCAGCATTTT
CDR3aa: CASSIDFGGPQPQHF

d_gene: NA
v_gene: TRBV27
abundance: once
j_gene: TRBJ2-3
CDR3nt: TGTGCCAGCACAGATACGCAGTATTTT
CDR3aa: CASTDTQYF

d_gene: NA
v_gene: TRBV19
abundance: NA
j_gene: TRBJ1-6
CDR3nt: TGTGCCAGTAGTATAGGTCAGGCAGGGATGCGGAATTCACCCCTCCACTTT
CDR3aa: CASSIGQAGMRNSPLHF

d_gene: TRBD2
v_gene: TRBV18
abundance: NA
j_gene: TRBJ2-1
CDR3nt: TGTGCCAGCTCCCCTCTTCTGGCGGGGGTGTACAATGAGCAGTTCTTC
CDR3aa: CASSPLLAGVYNEQFF

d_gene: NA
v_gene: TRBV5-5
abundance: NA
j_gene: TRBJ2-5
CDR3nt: TGTGCCAGCAGCTCCCGTGAGACCCAGTACTTC
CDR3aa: CASSSRETQYF

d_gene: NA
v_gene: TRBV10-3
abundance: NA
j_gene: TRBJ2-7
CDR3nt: TGTGCCATCAGTGAGGGGCCGCCTTCCTACGAGCAGTACTTC
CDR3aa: CAISEGPPSYEQYF

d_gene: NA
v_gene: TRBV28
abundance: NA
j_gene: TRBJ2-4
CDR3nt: TGTGCCAGCATCCCCTCCGGGGCCCTAGCCAAAAACATTCAGTACTTC
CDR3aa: CASIPSGALAKNIQYF

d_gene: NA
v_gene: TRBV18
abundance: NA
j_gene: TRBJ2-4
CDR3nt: TGTGCCAGCTCACCAGCAGTGGACAAGCCGGGGGCCAAAAACATTCAGTACTTC
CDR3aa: CASSPAVDKPGAKNIQYF

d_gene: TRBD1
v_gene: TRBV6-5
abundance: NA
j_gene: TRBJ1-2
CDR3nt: TGTGCCAGCAGGGGACAGAGAGTAAACTATGGCTACACCTTC
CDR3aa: CASRGQRVNYGYTF

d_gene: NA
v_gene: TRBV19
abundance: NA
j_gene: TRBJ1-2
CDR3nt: TGTGCCAGTATGGCCAGGAGTCTCTATGGCTACACCTTC
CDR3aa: CASMARSLYGYTF

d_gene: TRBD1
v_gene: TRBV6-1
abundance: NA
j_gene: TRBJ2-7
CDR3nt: TGTGCCAGCAGTGAAGCGTGGACAGGGTACGAGCAGTACTTC
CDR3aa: CASSEAWTGYEQYF

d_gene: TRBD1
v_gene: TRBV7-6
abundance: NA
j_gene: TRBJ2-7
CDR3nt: TGTGCCAGCAGCATATCCCCCGGGACAGGCTACGAGCAGTACTTC
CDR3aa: CASSISPGTGYEQYF

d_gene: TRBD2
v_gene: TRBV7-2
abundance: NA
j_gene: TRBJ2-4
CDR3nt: TGTGCCAGCAGCTACGGGACTAGCGGGGCCTCGGGAAACATTCAGTACTTC
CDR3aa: CASSYGTSGASGNIQYF

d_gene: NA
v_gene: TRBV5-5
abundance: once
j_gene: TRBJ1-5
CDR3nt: TGTGCCAGCAGCTTGGGACAGAATAGCAATCAGCCCCAGCATTTT
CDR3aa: CASSLGQNSNQPQHF

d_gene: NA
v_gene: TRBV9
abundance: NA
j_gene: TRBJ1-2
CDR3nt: TGTGCCAGCAGCCGAACGGGGGGTCGCGGCTACACCTTC
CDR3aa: CASSRTGGRGYTF

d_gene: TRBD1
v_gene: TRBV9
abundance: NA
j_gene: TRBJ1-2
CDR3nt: TGTGCCAGCAGCGCCCTGTCCGGGACAGGGGTCGTCACCTTC
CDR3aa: CASSALSGTGVVTF

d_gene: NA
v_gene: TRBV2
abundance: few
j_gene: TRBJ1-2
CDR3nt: TGTGCCAGCAGTGAAGCGCGGGGGGGCGGCTACACCTTC
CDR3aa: CASSEARGGGYTF

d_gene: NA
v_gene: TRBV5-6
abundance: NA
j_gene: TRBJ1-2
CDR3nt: TGTGCCAGCAGCTCCGCCGGGGAAAACTATGGCTACACCTTC
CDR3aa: CASSSAGENYGYTF

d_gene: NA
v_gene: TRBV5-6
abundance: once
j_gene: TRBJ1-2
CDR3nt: TGTGCCAGCAGCTTGGGGGGCTATGGCTACACCTTC
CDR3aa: CASSLGGYGYTF

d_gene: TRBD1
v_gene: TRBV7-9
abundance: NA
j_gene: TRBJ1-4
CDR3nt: TGTGCCAGCAGCTTAGCCCTGGGACAGGGAAGGGAAAAACTGTTTTTT
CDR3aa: CASSLALGQGREKLFF

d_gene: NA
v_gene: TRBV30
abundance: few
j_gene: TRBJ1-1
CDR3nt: TGTGCCTGGACTGCAGGGACGAGTGAAGCTTTCTTT
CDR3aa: CAWTAGTSEAFF